The entry that follows covers one T cell receptor (beta chain) sequence. Using immunoSEQ multiplex PCR, the repertoire was profiled, and TCRdb retains in-frame clones only, with some absent. The table lists over a million clones, around 97% of them singletons. This sample was included in a study of shared clonotypes between healthy human individuals. About the research overall: Two women and a few men aged 18 to 49 served as donors.

The clonotype originates from a man younger than 40 in good health. Sequencing used naive CD4+ T cells sorted from blood. Documented subset: CD45RA+ positively selected.

The CDR3 nucleotides are TGCGCCAGCAGTGCAACGGGAGGGTTCTACGAGCAGTACTTC. Translation: CASSATGGFYEQYF. The chain combines TRBV10-1 with TRBJ2-7, with 8 bases matching TRBD2. Germline CDR1 and CDR2: WNHNN and SYGVQD (reference sequence). The V segment lost 4 bases and the J segment 3 bases; nucleotides outside the gene matches: 5. CDR3 length: 14 amino acids.